This T cell receptor beta chain was identified in a study of blood T cell repertoires in COVID-19. The protocol was immunoSEQ multiplex PCR, while the TCRdb copy is restricted to in-frame clones and leaves out a portion. The data show 220,000 or so clones, with about four fifths seen just once and approximately 6.2% held by the top ten. Trimming took off 6 bases at V and 9 bases at J, with 15 bases between the two ends. This CDR3 comprises 13 residues. Germline-derived CDR1 and CDR2 are MDHEN and SYDVKM. This chain uses TRBV28 with TRBJ1-5, with D possibly being TRBD1 (5 bases). The source is a woman aged 35 to 49 who had recovered from COVID-19. Sequencing was carried out using PBMCs or T cells enriched from blood (not recorded which). The CDR3 coding sequence is TGTGCCAGCAGAGGGGTGGAAGGGTGGCCCCAGCATTTT. Amino acid sequence: CASRGVEGWPQHF.